The rows below give T cell receptor beta chains drawn from one sample of a study of CD8+ T cells in alopecia areata. Data came from immunoSEQ multiplex PCR; TCRdb stores just in-frame clones and leaves some out. The table lists roughly 200,000 clones, 40% to 65% of them singletons. The specimen was CD8+ T cells sorted from blood, collected at week 24, from a patient treated with tofacitinib. Source of these receptors: a human donor with alopecia areata. CDR3s include the opening cysteine and the closing phenylalanine or tryptophan. The order of the fields is V gene, D gene, CDR3 protein. A D gene is named only where the DNA matches it firmly.

v_gene: TRBV2; d_gene: .; CDR3aa: CASRDLEAFF
v_gene: TRBV7-3; d_gene: .; CDR3aa: CASSLEGPDTEAFF
v_gene: TRBV5-6; d_gene: .; CDR3aa: CASSLGGTASYEQYF
v_gene: TRBV30; d_gene: .; CDR3aa: CAWSVSGTDEQYF
v_gene: TRBV19; d_gene: .; CDR3aa: CASSLDEMNTEAFF
v_gene: TRBV4-3; d_gene: .; CDR3aa: CASSQDGFNEQYF
v_gene: TRBV25-1; d_gene: .; CDR3aa: CASTASGTTFSGANVLTF
v_gene: TRBV23-1; d_gene: .; CDR3aa: CASSQSWGTEAFF
v_gene: TRBV30; d_gene: .; CDR3aa: CAWSWDTWETQYF
v_gene: TRBV5-1; d_gene: TRBD2; CDR3aa: CASIPGGGGGETQYF
v_gene: TRBV5-8; d_gene: .; CDR3aa: CATRRGYEQYF
v_gene: TRBV29-1; d_gene: .; CDR3aa: CSVSGTRDGYTF
v_gene: TRBV4-3; d_gene: TRBD2; CDR3aa: CASSQSGTSGAYEQFF
v_gene: TRBV7-2; d_gene: .; CDR3aa: CASSSDSDNSEAFF
v_gene: TRBV5-1; d_gene: .; CDR3aa: CASAEISTDTQYF
v_gene: TRBV29-1; d_gene: .; CDR3aa: CSVPREMNTEAFF
v_gene: TRBV5-1; d_gene: .; CDR3aa: CASSYRIGGGETQYF
v_gene: TRBV29-1; d_gene: TRBD1; CDR3aa: CSAQGDSTDTQYF
v_gene: TRBV7-2; d_gene: .; CDR3aa: CASSLASASQGEQYF
v_gene: TRBV9; d_gene: .; CDR3aa: CASSPGRPF
v_gene: TRBV30; d_gene: .; CDR3aa: CAWSSDSYNEQFF
v_gene: TRBV4-3; d_gene: .; CDR3aa: CASSHGMTGEQDTQYF
v_gene: TRBV29-1; d_gene: TRBD1; CDR3aa: CSAHGQGNFVNTEAFF
v_gene: TRBV30; d_gene: TRBD2; CDR3aa: CAWSFIAGGPETQYF
v_gene: TRBV30; d_gene: TRBD1; CDR3aa: CACSGTADEQFF
v_gene: TRBV7-6; d_gene: .; CDR3aa: CASSLGQGNEQFF
v_gene: TRBV30; d_gene: .; CDR3aa: CAWSVTRGGEQYF
v_gene: TRBV19; d_gene: .; CDR3aa: CASSITWGAGETQYF
v_gene: TRBV9; d_gene: .; CDR3aa: CASSVTAGTNEKLFF
v_gene: TRBV4-3; d_gene: .; CDR3aa: CASSQGAGPTDTQYF
v_gene: TRBV30; d_gene: .; CDR3aa: CAWMQGTGELFF
v_gene: TRBV5-1; d_gene: .; CDR3aa: CASSLEAGPSRDEQFF
v_gene: TRBV29-1; d_gene: .; CDR3aa: CSVFGDVTEAFF
v_gene: TRBV19; d_gene: .; CDR3aa: CASSIRDNNQPQHF
v_gene: TRBV5-1; d_gene: .; CDR3aa: CASRTGGEQFF
v_gene: TRBV19; d_gene: .; CDR3aa: CASIRQGNYGYTF
v_gene: TRBV4-3; d_gene: .; CDR3aa: CASSQDRVPPGTGELFF
v_gene: TRBV7-7; d_gene: .; CDR3aa: CASSQTTASAETQYF
v_gene: TRBV13; d_gene: .; CDR3aa: CASSLTGVYYEQYF
v_gene: TRBV7-2; d_gene: .; CDR3aa: CASSLAQAIPSYNEQFF
v_gene: TRBV6-6; d_gene: .; CDR3aa: CASSLDQPWAFF
v_gene: TRBV11-2; d_gene: TRBD2; CDR3aa: CASSPGLAGTDTQYF
v_gene: TRBV27; d_gene: .; CDR3aa: CASSSTAAWHEQFF
v_gene: TRBV5-1; d_gene: .; CDR3aa: CATHLGNEQFF
v_gene: TRBV27; d_gene: .; CDR3aa: CASSGPQRDTEAFF
v_gene: TRBV7-2; d_gene: TRBD1; CDR3aa: CASSSTGVRQPQHF
v_gene: TRBV19; d_gene: .; CDR3aa: CATRTDTYEQYF
v_gene: TRBV30; d_gene: .; CDR3aa: CAWADSYEQYF
v_gene: TRBV6-5; d_gene: .; CDR3aa: CASSYTPRSGYTF
v_gene: TRBV29-1; d_gene: .; CDR3aa: CSVEDITDTQYF
v_gene: TRBV7-2; d_gene: TRBD2; CDR3aa: CASSEGLAYEQYF
v_gene: TRBV7-8; d_gene: TRBD1; CDR3aa: CASSWQTGTYEQYF
v_gene: TRBV29-1; d_gene: TRBD2; CDR3aa: CSVAYSGDTYEQYF
v_gene: TRBV13; d_gene: .; CDR3aa: CASSLGTSAREQFF
v_gene: TRBV27; d_gene: .; CDR3aa: CASSPGGAPNTEAFF